The sequence of this TCR beta chain was determined in a study of cytomegalovirus exposure and HLA in healthy donors. PCR was performed using 60 Vbeta and 13 Jbeta primers. Using immunoSEQ multiplex PCR, the repertoire was profiled, and TCRdb retains in-frame clones only, with some absent. The sample gives more than 85,000 clones, under 75% of which show up once; less than 1.5% is in the top ten. Trimming left V 4 bases short and J 6 bases short, with 8 bases between. There are 13 residues in the CDR3. The V and J genes are TRBV5-3 and TRBJ1-6; D is ambiguous. TRBV5-3 is an open reading frame, and its role is uncertain. The sample taken for sequencing was PBMCs. The origin of this receptor is a female donor in good health and CMV-seronegative. For the CDR3, the DNA is TGTGCCAGAAGCCCCAGGCTTAATTCACCCCTCCACTTT. It codes for CARSPRLNSPLHF.